The 24 T cell receptor beta chains given below trace back to one sample, sequenced in a study of blood T cell repertoires in COVID-19. Produced via immunoSEQ multiplex PCR; TCRdb's table is partial and in-frame only. The sample has roughly 40,000 clones; 88% are singletons. The specimen was peripheral blood. Receptors originate from a woman between 70 and 85 years old with acute or convalescent COVID-19.

The rearrangement links TRBV29-1 to TRBJ1-2, with D possibly being TRBD1 (5 bases). The V and J ends lost 1 base and 5 bases respectively, with 11 bases between them. From germline, CDR1 is SQVTM and CDR2 ANQGSEA. The CDR3 is made up of 13 amino acids. The CDR3: CSVEAGTEYGYTF. The CDR3 region has the DNA TGCAGCGTTGAAGCCGGGACTGAGTATGGCTACACCTTC.

The J gene is TRBJ1-5, the V gene TRBV5-5; possibly TRBD1 for D (6 bases). This CDR3 region has 16 residues. The V and J ends lost 4 bases and 3 bases respectively, with 17 bases between them. The V gene's germline CDR1 is SGHKS and CDR2 YYEKEE (reference sequence). The chain's CDR3 is CASSPWTALHNQPQHF. DNA for the CDR3: TGTGCCAGCAGCCCTTGGACAGCTCTTCACAATCAGCCCCAGCATTTT.

The count of this clone is one. V is TRBV24-1 and J is TRBJ1-2; possibly TRBD1 for D (5 bases). Germline V CDR1 and CDR2: KGHDR, SFDVKD. This CDR3 region has 12 residues. V shed 7 bases and J shed 8 bases, with 13 bases lying between them. CDR3 in DNA: TGTGCCACCAGGGCCAGGGCAGGCGGCTACACCTTC. Translating it yields CATRARAGGYTF.

The chain carries TRBV5-1 and TRBJ2-2; D is ambiguous. The CDR3 covers 15 residues. The V gene lost 0 bases and the J gene lost 1 base, with 7 bases spanning the gap. The germline gives CDR1 SGHRS, CDR2 YFSETQ. The CDR3 loop reads CASSLDSLNTGELFF. The CDR3 DNA follows: TGCGCCAGCAGCTTGGACAGCCTGAACACCGGGGAGCTGTTTTTT.

This chain joins TRBV5-6 and TRBJ1-2; 7 bases agree with TRBD1. The germline CDR1 and CDR2 sequences are SGHDT and YYEEEE. The CDR3 runs to 13 residues. V trimming: 2 bases; J trimming: 7 bases; junction bases outside the gene matches: 5. In nucleotides, the CDR3 is TGTGCCAGCAGCTTAGCAGGGGGTCGTGGCTACACCTTC. This gives the protein CASSLAGGRGYTF.

This chain uses TRBV19 with TRBJ1-5; 7 positions agree with TRBD1. V lost 10 bases and J lost 0; bases outside the gene matches: 9. Per germline, CDR1 LNHDA and CDR2 SQIVND (reference sequence). The CDR3 extends over 15 amino acids. In nucleotides, the CDR3 is TGTGCCACCAAGGGACAGCCCTATAGCAATCAGCCCCAGCATTTT. Its translation: CATKGQPYSNQPQHF.

The rearrangement links TRBV9 to TRBJ1-1; no clear D gene. Trimming removed 3 bases from V and 3 bases from J, with 9 bases in between. Germline V gene lookup returns CDR1 SGDLS and CDR2 YYNGEE. This CDR3 spans 13 amino acids. This CDR3 is CASSAGSDTEAFF. The CDR3 coding sequence is TGTGCCAGCAGCGCCGGGTCGGACACTGAAGCTTTCTTT.

The chain combines TRBV7-8 with TRBJ2-3, with D tentatively TRBD2 (5 bases). The CDR3 contains 14 residues. Trimming removed 5 bases from V and 0 bases from J, with 9 bases in between. The germline V gene encodes CDR1 SGHVS and CDR2 FQNEAQ. The CDR3 DNA reads TGTGCCAGCAGCCCCCAGCGGAGCACAGATACGCAGTATTTT. The encoded protein is CASSPQRSTDTQYF.

The gene calls are TRBV6-6 and TRBJ2-3, with 8 nucleotides matching TRBD2. Germline V gives CDR1 MNHNY, CDR2 SVGAGI (reference sequence). V dropped 5 bases and J dropped 2; count of bases not matched to a gene: 12. This CDR3 comprises 17 residues. The CDR3 sequence is CASSRTGRRGVTDTQYF. CDR3 coding DNA: TGTGCCAGCAGTCGCACCGGGAGGCGGGGGGTCACAGATACGCAGTATTTT.

This clone was recorded a few times. The CDR3 DNA is TGTGCCAGCAGTCGACAGGGGGGCACTGAAGCTTTCTTT. The encoded protein is CASSRQGGTEAFF. V usage is TRBV6-2 or TRBV6-3 and J usage is TRBJ1-1; 9 nucleotides line up with TRBD1. Germline assignment: CDR1 MNHEY and CDR2 SVGEGT. There are 13 residues in the CDR3. The V segment lost 5 bases and the J segment 4 bases; nucleotides outside the gene matches: 2.

This clone was seen just once. The rearrangement joins TRBV4-3 to TRBJ2-1, with TRBD2 matching over 8 bases. The CDR3 has 13 amino acids. Germline lookup yields CDR1 LGHNA and CDR2 YSLEER. The trim removed 6 bases at V and 8 bases at J, leaving 6 bases unmatched. The CDR3 sequence is CASSAERGYEQFF. The DNA of the CDR3 is TGCGCCAGCAGTGCCGAGCGGGGGTATGAGCAGTTCTTC.

This sequence joins TRBV10-1 and TRBJ2-1; TRBD2 agrees at 7 bases. V was clipped by 8 bases and J by 7 bases; unmatched bases: 5. Germline CDR1 WNHNN, CDR2 SYGVQD (reference sequence). The CDR3 has 12 residues. CDR3 loop: CASGRDRNEQFF. CDR3 DNA: TGCGCCAGCGGGAGGGACCGGAATGAGCAGTTCTTC.

As DNA, the CDR3 is TGTGCCAGCAGCCCTGGACAGGGGTACACTGAAGCTTTCTTT. Protein sequence: CASSPGQGYTEAFF. This chain connects TRBV7-9 to TRBJ1-1, with 9 bases matching TRBD1. Germline values: CDR1 SEHNR, CDR2 FQNEAQ (reference sequence). This CDR3 comprises 14 residues. V lost 5 bases, J lost 3 bases, and 4 bases stayed unmatched.

This sequence joins TRBV25-1 and TRBJ1-3, with 7 positions matching TRBD1. With 2 bases clipped from V and 0 bases from J, the junction kept 4 bases outside the gene matches. The germline V gene has CDR1 MGHDK and CDR2 SYGVNS. The length of the CDR3 is 16 residues. CDR3 sequence reads: CASSETGVLSGNTIYF. The CDR3 DNA sequence: TGTGCCAGCAGTGAAACAGGGGTCCTCTCTGGAAACACCATATATTTT.

V and J are TRBV29-1 and TRBJ1-2; TRBD1 matches 7 bases. The CDR3 spans 13 residues. V lost 7 bases, J lost 5 bases, and 10 bases stayed unmatched. CDR1 is SQVTM and CDR2 is ANQGSEA in the germline V gene. The CDR3 sequence is CSAGSQGGYGYTF. Here the CDR3 DNA reads TGCAGCGCAGGGTCCCAGGGGGGTTATGGCTACACCTTC.

This rearrangement joins TRBV5-1 to TRBJ1-4; 8 nucleotides align to TRBD1. J gave up 7 bases and V 2 bases, and 1 base lay outside the gene matches. The germline V gene has CDR1 SGHRS and CDR2 YFSETQ. This CDR3 has 13 amino acids. In nucleotides, the CDR3 is TGCGCCAGCAGCTTCACAGGGGGTGAAAAACTGTTTTTT. Amino acids: CASSFTGGEKLFF.

This clone was picked up one time. CDR3 coding DNA: TGTGCCAGCAGCGCAGGGTACGAGCAGTACGTC. Translated, it gives CASSAGYEQYV. The V call is TRBV2, the J call TRBJ2-7; tentative D call: TRBD1 (5 bases). CDR3 length: 11 amino acids. V was pared by 6 bases and J by 4 bases, with 7 bases between. CDR1 and CDR2 (germline): SNHLY, FYNNEI.

The genes are TRBV3-1 (or the pseudogene TRBV3-2) and TRBJ2-5; the D is unclear. The CDR3 runs to 12 residues. Looked up from germline, CDR1 is LGHDT and CDR2 is YNNKEL (reference sequence). Trimming removed 4 bases at V and 4 bases at J, with 7 bases between. CDR3 DNA: TGTGCCAGCAGCCTGAATAGAGAGACCCAGTACTTC. This codes for CASSLNRETQYF.

There are a few counts of this clone. The chain recombines TRBV15 with TRBJ2-1; 13 positions agree with TRBD2. V dropped 0 bases and J dropped 8; count of bases not matched to a gene: 4. Germline V gives CDR1 LNHNV, CDR2 YYDKDF (reference sequence). This CDR3 is 16 amino acids long. The CDR3 reads CATSRERTSGRDEQFF. In DNA form, the CDR3 reads TGTGCCACCAGCAGAGAAAGGACTAGCGGGAGAGATGAGCAGTTCTTC.

The chain links TRBV7-9 to TRBJ2-2; D might be TRBD1 (5 bases). CDR1 SEHNR and CDR2 FQNEAQ come from the germline V gene (reference sequence). Trimming removed 3 bases at V and 5 bases at J, with 13 bases between. The length of the CDR3 is 15 residues. CDR3 sequence: CASSLGQTGTGELFF. As DNA, the CDR3 is TGTGCCAGCAGCTTGGGGCAGACTGGGACCGGGGAGCTGTTTTTT.

The rearrangement uses TRBV14 and TRBJ1-6; D uncertain. The V gene lost 0 bases and the J gene lost 9 bases, with 15 bases spanning the gap. CDR3 size: 16 residues. Germline lookup yields CDR1 SGHDN and CDR2 FVKESK. The CDR3 spells CASSQERTPVGSPLHF. In DNA form, the CDR3 reads TGTGCCAGCAGCCAAGAACGCACCCCGGTTGGTTCACCCCTCCACTTT.

The chain combines TRBV10-3 with TRBJ2-5; 11 nucleotides agree with TRBD2. J gave up 4 bases and V 6 bases, and 7 bases lay outside the gene matches. Germline V gene sequence: CDR1 ENHRY, CDR2 SYGVKD. The CDR3 length is 15 residues. The CDR3 region is CAIRMGLAGGETQYF. CDR3 DNA: TGTGCCATCAGGATGGGGCTAGCGGGAGGAGAGACCCAGTACTTC.

V is TRBV13 and J is TRBJ2-2, with 14 bases lining up with TRBD2. The germline V gene encodes CDR1 PRHDT and CDR2 FYEKMQ (reference sequence). After removal of 2 bases from V and 7 bases from J, the junction contained 15 bases not matched to a gene. This CDR3 is 20 amino acids long. The CDR3 reads CASSLTGGLAGVSKVGELFF. In DNA form, the CDR3 reads TGTGCCAGCAGCTTAACAGGGGGACTAGCGGGAGTCTCCAAGGTCGGGGAGCTGTTTTTT.

This clone was seen just once. The chain links TRBV19 to TRBJ1-1; D is unresolved. The CDR3 is made up of 11 amino acids. Germline V lookup: CDR1 LNHDA, CDR2 SQIVND (reference sequence). Trimming took off 7 bases at V and 4 bases at J, with 7 bases between the two ends. The CDR3 sequence: CASTPGTEAFF. In DNA form, the CDR3 reads TGTGCCAGTACCCCGGGCACTGAAGCTTTCTTT.